The sequence of this T cell receptor beta chain was determined in a study of CD4+ T cells in melanoma. Study results and caveats: A reported correlation linked neoantigen-specific CD4+ T cells to CD8+, macrophage and B cell function. Reportedly, melanoma neoantigen-specific CD4+ T cells showed varied differentiation states.

The CDR3 has 15 residues. In germline, CDR1 is MNHEY, CDR2 SVGAGI. Trimming removed 6 bases from V and 0 bases from J, with 14 bases in between. Data came from immunoSEQ multiplex PCR; TCRdb stores just in-frame clones and leaves some out. The sample carries some 13,000 clones, approximately 70% recorded once. A remark on this clone: The antigen is unknown.

The chain carries TRBV6-5 and TRBJ1-2, with a weak D call TRBD1 (5 bases). This sequence originates from a human donor with melanoma. Input material: cells from a culture (not recorded whether cultured in vitro). Written as DNA, the CDR3 is TGTGCCAGCAGAAAACTAGGGGATTCTAACTATGGCTACACCTTC. Protein product: CASRKLGDSNYGYTF.